These 31 T cell receptor beta chains came from one sample sequenced in a study of beta chain features in type 1 diabetes. All of the isolated RNA was reverse transcribed, so expressed TCRB transcripts were sequenced. Produced via immunoSEQ multiplex PCR; TCRdb's table is partial and in-frame only. Of about 350,000 clones in the sample, about 19% are singletons; the top ten hold around 0.045%. The sample taken for sequencing was naive CD4+ T cells from blood. The source of these receptors is a woman aged 18-30 years in good health.

This clone was counted a few times. The V call is TRBV25-1, the J call TRBJ1-4; D is unresolved. Germline V gene lookup returns CDR1 MGHDK and CDR2 SYGVNS. This CDR3 region has 12 residues. The V end lost 1 base, the J end lost 14 bases, and 11 bases lay between the germline ends. CDR3 coding DNA: TGTGCCAGCAGTGAATTGTACAGTGGGCTGTTTTTT. Translated: CASSELYSGLFF.

This chain links TRBV14 with TRBJ2-7; D is unclear. This CDR3 has 9 residues. Trimming took off 8 bases at V and 5 bases at J, with 4 bases between the two ends. Germline V gene data show CDR1 as SGHDN and CDR2 as FVKESK. CDR3 sequence reads: CASSDEQYF. The CDR3 DNA is TGTGCCAGCTCTGACGAGCAGTACTTC.

The rearrangement uses TRBV4-3 and TRBJ2-3; 7 nucleotides align to TRBD2. The CDR3 covers 15 residues. Trimming took 1 base from V and 2 from J; bases not matched to a gene: 3. Germline CDR1 is LGHNA and CDR2 is YSLEER. The CDR3 loop is CASSQVGGTTDTQYF. As DNA, the CDR3 is TGCGCCAGCAGCCAAGTCGGGGGGACCACAGATACGCAGTATTTT.

This clone was seen more than once but under ten times. The J gene is TRBJ1-4, the V gene TRBV15; D is unresolved. V shed 1 base and J shed 7 bases, with 10 bases lying between them. CDR3 length equals 14 residues. CDR1 and CDR2 from the germline V gene are LNHNV and YYDKDF (reference sequence). In DNA, the CDR3 is TGTGCCACCAGCAGAGGGTCCTCCGGTGAAAAACTGTTTTTT. Its protein is CATSRGSSGEKLFF.

This rearrangement joins TRBV11-2 to TRBJ2-7, with D possibly being TRBD1 (5 bases). With 2 bases removed from V and 2 bases from J, the gap between germline ends came to 13 bases. The CDR3 runs 15 residues. Per germline, CDR1 SGHAT and CDR2 FQNNGV. The CDR3 spells CASSLSQGITYEQYF. CDR3 DNA: TGTGCCAGCAGCTTAAGTCAGGGTATCACCTACGAGCAGTACTTC.

This clone occurred a few times. V usage is TRBV7-9 and J usage is TRBJ2-1, with D perhaps TRBD2 (6 bases). V was pared by 2 bases and J by 14 bases, with 10 bases between. This CDR3 is built from 11 residues. Germline-derived CDR1 and CDR2 are SEHNR and FQNEAQ (reference sequence). The CDR3 DNA follows: TGTGCCAGCAGCTTATCGGGGGTAGAGTTCTTC. This translates into CASSLSGVEFF.

The chain uses TRBV30 and TRBJ1-4, with D unresolved. CDR1 is GTSNPN, CDR2 SVGIG, per germline (reference sequence). This CDR3 contains 13 residues. V lost 3 bases and J 3 bases, leaving 8 bases between the germline ends. The CDR3 region is CAWRVTANEKLFF. The CDR3 region has the DNA TGTGCCTGGAGGGTTACAGCTAATGAAAAACTGTTTTTT.

The rearrangement joins TRBV19 to TRBJ2-2; TRBD1 agrees at 8 bases. With V trimmed by 4 bases and J by 8 bases, 3 bases remained unmatched. Germline V lookup: CDR1 LNHDA, CDR2 SQIVND (reference sequence). CDR3 size: 13 residues. For the CDR3, the DNA is TGTGCCAGTAGTACGACAGGGGAGGGGGAGCTGTTTTTT. Protein product: CASSTTGEGELFF.

This clone was detected a few times. The chain links TRBV6-5 to TRBJ2-5; D possibly corresponds to TRBD2 (6 bases). This CDR3 region has 14 residues. Per the germline V gene, CDR1 is MNHEY and CDR2 is SVGAGI. With 7 bases removed from V and 4 bases from J, the gap between germline ends came to 16 bases. The CDR3 DNA reads TGTGCCAGCACCCCGGCGGGGCTTGGAGAGACCCAGTACTTC. It is translated as CASTPAGLGETQYF.

Concerning this clone: Other DNA sequences from this sample encode an identical CDR3 as well. The chain links TRBV6-5 to TRBJ2-3; D uncertain. V lost 6 bases and J 1 base, leaving 8 bases between the germline ends. CDR3 size: 13 residues. Germline CDR1 and CDR2: MNHEY and SVGAGI. CDR3 loop: CASRTGGTDTQYF. CDR3 coding DNA: TGTGCCAGCAGAACCGGTGGCACAGATACGCAGTATTTT.

The V call is TRBV2, the J call TRBJ2-1; 11 nucleotides match TRBD1. J gave up 8 bases and V 5 bases, and 5 bases lay outside the gene matches. Per the germline V gene, CDR1 is SNHLY and CDR2 is FYNNEI. This CDR3 is 14 amino acids long. The CDR3 bases are TGTGCCAGCAGTTCGGGACAGGGGGTCGATGAGCAGTTCTTC. It specifies CASSSGQGVDEQFF.

The chain carries TRBV7-2 and TRBJ1-6; no clear D. CDR3 length equals 15 residues. Germline-derived CDR1 and CDR2 are SGHTA and FQGNSA. V was cut by 5 bases and J by 2 bases, with 10 bases left in between. CDR3 loop: CASSPAGTYNSPLHF. The CDR3 nucleotides read TGTGCCAGCAGCCCTGCGGGGACCTATAATTCACCCCTCCACTTT.

This clone was picked up a small number of times. This rearrangement joins TRBV6-5 to TRBJ2-5; 12 bases are a match to TRBD2. The CDR3 totals 13 residues. Germline lookup yields CDR1 MNHEY and CDR2 SVGAGI. The ends lost 5 bases at V and 6 bases at J; junction bases unmatched: 1. The CDR3 nucleotides are TGTGCCAGCAGTCGGACTAGCGGGAAGACCCAGTACTTC. Residues: CASSRTSGKTQYF.

The chain employs TRBV19 and TRBJ2-1, with 8 bases fitting TRBD2. There are 15 residues in the CDR3. The germline V gene has CDR1 LNHDA and CDR2 SQIVND (reference sequence). The ends lost 4 bases at V and 0 bases at J; junction bases unmatched: 2. The CDR3 is CASSTGTSSYNEQFF. The CDR3 coding sequence is TGTGCCAGTAGTACCGGGACTAGCTCCTACAATGAGCAGTTCTTC.

The table lists this clone with a few counts. This chain links TRBV19 with TRBJ1-2; TRBD1 matches at 10 bases. Germline assignment: CDR1 LNHDA and CDR2 SQIVND (reference sequence). V dropped 3 bases and J dropped 2; count of bases not matched to a gene: 0. This CDR3 comprises 14 residues. The CDR3 loop is CASSMDRGNYGYTF. The CDR3 bases are TGTGCCAGTAGTATGGACAGGGGGAACTATGGCTACACCTTC. The full variable domain, rest sourced from reference TRBV19 and TRBJ1-2, is DGGITQSPKYLFRKEGQNVTLSCEQNLNHDAMYWYRQDPGQGLRLIYYSQIVNDFQKGDIAEGYSVSREKKESFPLTVTSAQKNPTAFYLCASSMDRGNYGYTFGSGTRLTVV.

The J gene is TRBJ2-3, the V gene TRBV4-1, with D perhaps TRBD2 (5 bases). CDR3 size: 17 residues. The germline gives CDR1 MGHRA, CDR2 YSYEKL. V lost 2 bases and J 1 base, leaving 16 bases between the germline ends. The CDR3 nucleotides are TGCGCCAGCAGCCAACTCCCAGCGGAACTGGGCACAGATACGCAGTATTTT. It yields the protein CASSQLPAELGTDTQYF.

This clone occurred a few times. The genes are TRBV11-2 and TRBJ2-1, with TRBD2 matching over 10 bases. The CDR3 runs to 16 residues. Trimming took 1 base from V and 7 from J; bases not matched to a gene: 7. Germline-derived CDR1 and CDR2 are SGHAT and FQNNGV. The CDR3 is CASSLGPSGRGNEQFF. The CDR3, as DNA: TGTGCCAGCAGCTTAGGCCCTAGCGGGAGAGGGAATGAGCAGTTCTTC.

The chain links TRBV30 to TRBJ1-1, with TRBD1 as a possible D gene (6 bases). The CDR3 consists of 13 residues. The germline V gene encodes CDR1 GTSNPN and CDR2 SVGIG (reference sequence). Trimming left V 2 bases short and J 8 bases short, with 15 bases between. The CDR3: CAWSNLQDSEAFF. CDR3 DNA sequence: TGTGCCTGGAGTAATCTTCAGGACAGCGAAGCTTTCTTT.

The chain has TRBV5-1 and TRBJ2-2, with D uncertain. Germline loops: CDR1 SGHRS, CDR2 YFSETQ. This CDR3 spans 16 amino acids. The V and J ends lost 2 bases and 0 bases respectively, with 11 bases between them. The CDR3 is CASSLTLPTNTGELFF. CDR3 nucleotide sequence: TGCGCCAGCAGCTTAACTCTACCTACGAACACCGGGGAGCTGTTTTTT.

This clone has just a few counts. This chain joins TRBV5-6 and TRBJ2-3; 9 bases align to TRBD2. The CDR3 runs to 15 residues. The V gene's germline CDR1 is SGHDT and CDR2 YYEEEE. V gave up 4 bases and J gave up 4 bases; unmatched junction bases: 7. The CDR3 DNA follows: TGTGCCAGCAGCCCCGGGACTAGCAAAGCAGATACGCAGTATTTT. Protein: CASSPGTSKADTQYF.

V gene TRBV25-1 combines with J gene TRBJ2-7, with D possibly TRBD1 on 6 matching bases. Germline loops: CDR1 MGHDK, CDR2 SYGVNS. This CDR3 is built from 13 residues. With 2 bases removed from V and 5 bases from J, the gap between germline ends came to 10 bases. DNA of the CDR3: TGTGCCAGCAGTGAAAACAGGGCAGACGAGCAGTACTTC. Its protein product is CASSENRADEQYF.

V is TRBV30 and J is TRBJ2-5; 9 bases align to TRBD2. V trimming: 2 bases; J trimming: 4 bases; junction bases outside the gene matches: 5. The CDR3 is made up of 14 amino acids. Germline V lookup: CDR1 GTSNPN, CDR2 SVGIG (reference sequence). Written as DNA, the CDR3 is TGTGCCTGGAGTTTACTAGCGGGTGGAGAGACCCAGTACTTC. Protein sequence: CAWSLLAGGETQYF.

In this sample, this clone turned up a few times. The rearrangement links TRBV2 to TRBJ2-1, with 9 bases identical to TRBD2. V dropped 4 bases and J dropped 8; count of bases not matched to a gene: 12. Germline V lookup: CDR1 SNHLY, CDR2 FYNNEI. This CDR3 region has 16 residues. Written as DNA, the CDR3 is TGTGCCAGCAGTGTTGAACTAGCGGGCAGGGGGGATGAGCAGTTCTTC. Translated: CASSVELAGRGDEQFF.

The rearrangement uses TRBV5-1 and TRBJ2-7; 8 nucleotides match TRBD2. Germline values: CDR1 SGHRS, CDR2 YFSETQ. After removal of 4 bases from V and 0 bases from J, the junction contained 9 bases not matched to a gene. This CDR3 has 16 amino acids. The CDR3 nucleotides read TGCGCCAGCAGCGTCGGGGGGGGCCCTAGCTCCTACGAGCAGTACTTC. It codes for CASSVGGGPSSYEQYF.

The V gene is TRBV9, the J gene TRBJ2-5; D not certain. CDR1 and CDR2 from the germline V gene are SGDLS and YYNGEE. The CDR3 runs 13 residues. With 1 base removed from V and 1 base from J, the gap between germline ends came to 5 bases. DNA for the CDR3: TGTGCCAGCAGCGTATCTACCCAAGAGACCCAGTACTTC. It codes for CASSVSTQETQYF.

The chain combines TRBV7-9 with TRBJ2-1, with TRBD1 identical over 7 bases. Germline CDR1 reads SEHNR; CDR2 reads FQNEAQ (reference sequence). The ends lost 0 bases at V and 9 bases at J; junction bases unmatched: 11. The CDR3 has 16 residues. In DNA form, the CDR3 reads TGTGCCAGCAGCTTAGCCCCACTAGTTTCAGGGGGTGAGCAGTTCTTC. This encodes CASSLAPLVSGGEQFF.

This clone was counted only a few times. This chain uses TRBV6-5 with TRBJ2-1, with TRBD2 matching 11 bases. The germline V gene encodes CDR1 MNHEY and CDR2 SVGAGI. Losses at the gene ends were 0 bases for V and 8 bases for J; bases not matched to a gene: 6. CDR3 size: 16 residues. This CDR3 is CASSYSISGGAHEQFF. CDR3 in DNA: TGTGCCAGCAGTTACTCGATTAGCGGGGGGGCCCATGAGCAGTTCTTC.

The chain is built from TRBV30 and TRBJ2-7; a weak D match, TRBD2 (6 bases). CDR1 and CDR2 (germline): GTSNPN, SVGIG (reference sequence). The V and J ends lost 0 bases and 3 bases respectively, with 12 bases between them. The CDR3 loop spans 14 amino acids. CDR3 nucleotide sequence: TGTGCCTGGAGTGTACCGTGGAGGGGCTACGAGCAGTACTTC. Its translation: CAWSVPWRGYEQYF.

Only a few counts were recorded for this clone. This sequence joins TRBV11-2 and TRBJ1-2; 9 bases fit TRBD1. Trimming cost V 5 bases and J 6 bases; bases outside gene matches: 13. The CDR3 is 16 amino acids. CDR1 and CDR2 from the germline V gene are SGHAT and FQNNGV. DNA of the CDR3: TGTGCCAGCAGCCCTATAAACAGGGGGCGGCCCCATGGCTACACCTTC. This encodes CASSPINRGRPHGYTF. Full variable domain (remainder filled in from reference TRBV11-2 and TRBJ1-2): EAGVAQSPRYKIIEKRQSVAFWCNPISGHATLYWYQQILGQGPKLLIQFQNNGVVDDSQLPKDRFSAERLKGVDSTLKIQPAKLEDSAVYLCASSPINRGRPHGYTFGSGTRLTVV.

The rearrangement links TRBV6-5 to TRBJ2-3; 12 bases fit TRBD2. This CDR3 spans 13 amino acids. The germline CDR1 and CDR2 sequences are MNHEY and SVGAGI. V lost 8 bases, J lost 5 bases, and 2 bases stayed unmatched. The CDR3 DNA reads as TGTGCCAGCTCACTAGCGGGAGGAGATACGCAGTATTTT. It yields the protein CASSLAGGDTQYF.

This chain links TRBV19 with TRBJ2-4; D call uncertain. The ends were cut back, 0 bases at V and 13 bases at J, with 10 bases in the middle. This CDR3 region has 12 residues. CDR1 LNHDA and CDR2 SQIVND come from the germline V gene (reference sequence). CDR3 sequence: CASSIDRERQYF. The CDR3 DNA follows: TGTGCCAGTAGTATAGATCGAGAGAGGCAGTACTTC.